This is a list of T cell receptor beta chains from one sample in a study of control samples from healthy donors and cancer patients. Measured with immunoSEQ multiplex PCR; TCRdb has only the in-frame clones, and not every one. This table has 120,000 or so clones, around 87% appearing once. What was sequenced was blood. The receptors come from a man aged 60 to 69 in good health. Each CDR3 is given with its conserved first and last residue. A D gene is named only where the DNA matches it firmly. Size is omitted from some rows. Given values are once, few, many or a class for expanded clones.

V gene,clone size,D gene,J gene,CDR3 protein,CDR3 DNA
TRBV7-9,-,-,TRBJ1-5,CASSLPLPNQPQHF,TGTGCCAGCAGCTTACCACTACCTAATCAGCCCCAGCATTTT
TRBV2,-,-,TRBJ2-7,CASSSQGLYEQYF,TGTGCCAGCAGTTCCCAGGGCCTTTACGAGCAGTACTTC
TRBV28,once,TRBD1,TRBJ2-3,CASSLIGQGLSDTQYF,TGTGCCAGCAGTTTAATAGGACAGGGGCTATCAGATACGCAGTATTTT
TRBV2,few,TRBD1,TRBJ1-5,CASTKGANSNQPQHF,TGTGCCAGCACGAAGGGGGCAAATAGCAATCAGCCCCAGCATTTT
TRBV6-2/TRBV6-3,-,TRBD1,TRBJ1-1,CASSWDRRNTEAFF,TGTGCCAGCAGTTGGGACAGGAGAAACACTGAAGCTTTCTTT
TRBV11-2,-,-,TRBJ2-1,CASSLQVSVSYNEQFF,TGTGCCAGCAGCTTACAGGTTAGCGTGTCCTACAATGAGCAGTTCTTC
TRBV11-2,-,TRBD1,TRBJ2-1,CASSPTAGGLEQFF,TGTGCCAGCAGCCCCACCGCAGGGGGTCTTGAGCAGTTCTTC
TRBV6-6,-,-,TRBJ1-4,CASSYGGGGVKLFF,TGTGCCAGCAGTTACGGGGGTGGAGGAGTAAAACTGTTTTTT
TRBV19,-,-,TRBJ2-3,CASMNGGTDTQYF,TGTGCCAGTATGAATGGGGGCACAGATACGCAGTATTTT
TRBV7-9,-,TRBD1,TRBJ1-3,CAINIDRGFFGNTIYF,TGTGCCATCAATATAGACAGGGGCTTTTTTGGAAACACCATATATTTT
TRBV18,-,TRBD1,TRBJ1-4,CASSTGTGLSNEKLFF,TGTGCCAGCTCTACAGGGACAGGCCTCTCTAATGAAAAACTGTTTTTT
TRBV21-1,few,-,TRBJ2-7,CASSKLLFDRGVSSYEQYF,TGTGCCAGCAGCAAGCTCCTCTTTGACAGGGGGGTTAGCTCCTACGAGCAGTACTTC
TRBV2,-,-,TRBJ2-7,CASSVTATEQYF,TGTGCCAGCAGTGTAACAGCGACCGAGCAGTACTTC
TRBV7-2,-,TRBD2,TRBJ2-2,CASSLASGGGAGELFF,TGTGCCAGCAGCTTAGCTAGCGGGGGGGGCGCCGGGGAGCTGTTTTTT
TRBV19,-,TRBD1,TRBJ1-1,CASSTGQSTEAFF,TGTGCCAGTAGTACGGGACAGAGCACTGAAGCTTTCTTT
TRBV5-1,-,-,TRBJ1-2,CASSLGGNYGYTF,TGCGCCAGCAGCTTGGGGGGGAACTATGGCTACACCTTC
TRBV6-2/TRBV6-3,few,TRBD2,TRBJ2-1,CASSYSWLGLAVEQFF,TGTGCCAGCAGTTACTCTTGGTTGGGACTAGCGGTAGAGCAGTTCTTC
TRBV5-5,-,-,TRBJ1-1,CASSLTTNTEAFF,TGTGCCAGCAGCTTAACCACGAACACTGAAGCTTTCTTT
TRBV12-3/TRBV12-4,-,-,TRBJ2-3,CASRPSTDTQYF,TGTGCCAGCAGACCCAGCACAGATACGCAGTATTTT
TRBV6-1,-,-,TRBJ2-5,CASSEAETGTQYF,TGTGCCAGCAGTGAAGCGGAGACCGGGACCCAGTACTTC
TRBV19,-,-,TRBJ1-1,CASSFSSPVEAFF,TGTGCCAGTAGCTTCTCCTCCCCCGTTGAAGCTTTCTTT
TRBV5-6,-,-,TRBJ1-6,CASSFGQGSSPLHF,TGTGCCAGCAGCTTCGGGCAGGGGTCGTCACCCCTCCACTTT
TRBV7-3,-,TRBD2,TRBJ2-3,CASRYLAGTSGLAQYF,TGTGCCAGCAGGTACCTCGCCGGGACTAGCGGACTTGCGCAGTATTTT
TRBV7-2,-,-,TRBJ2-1,CASSLAGTPWGGSYNEQFF,TGTGCCAGCAGCTTAGCAGGGACACCTTGGGGGGGGTCCTACAATGAGCAGTTCTTC
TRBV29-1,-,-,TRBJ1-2,CSVEWDGYTF,TGCAGCGTTGAATGGGATGGCTACACCTTC
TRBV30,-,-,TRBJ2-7,CAWTDLGEQYF,TGTGCCTGGACCGACTTGGGCGAGCAGTACTTC
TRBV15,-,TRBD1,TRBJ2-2,CATSSSGTGSGELFF,TGTGCCACCAGCAGTTCCGGGACAGGGTCCGGGGAGCTGTTTTTT
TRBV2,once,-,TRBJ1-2,CASTATWGSGGYTF,TGTGCCAGCACCGCGACGTGGGGGAGCGGAGGCTACACCTTC
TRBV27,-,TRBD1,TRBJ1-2,CASSLIVGTGYTF,TGTGCCAGCAGTTTGATCGTTGGGACAGGGTACACCTTC
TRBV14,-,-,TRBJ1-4,CASSQGLLGGRRNEKLFF,TGTGCCAGCAGCCAAGGGCTCCTCGGGGGGCGGAGGAATGAAAAACTGTTTTTT
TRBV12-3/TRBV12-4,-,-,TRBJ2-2,CASSSSLWELFF,TGTGCCAGCAGTTCTAGTCTCTGGGAGCTGTTTTTT
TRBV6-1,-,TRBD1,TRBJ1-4,CASSDGSGTGKGKLFF,TGTGCCAGCAGTGATGGGAGTGGGACAGGGAAGGGAAAACTGTTTTTT
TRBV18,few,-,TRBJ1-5,CASSPGSQDNQPQHF,TGTGCCAGCTCACCCGGTTCACAGGACAATCAGCCCCAGCATTTT
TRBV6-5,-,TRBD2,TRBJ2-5,CASSPTSGVHETQYF,TGTGCCAGCAGTCCGACTAGCGGGGTTCATGAGACCCAGTACTTC
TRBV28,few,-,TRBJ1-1,CASSLGGAGTEAFF,TGTGCCAGCAGTTTAGGGGGCGCGGGGACTGAAGCTTTCTTT
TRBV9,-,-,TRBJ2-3,CASSVAGRGLDTQYF,TGTGCCAGCAGCGTAGCTGGGCGGGGGCTGGATACGCAGTATTTT
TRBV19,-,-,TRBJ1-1,CASSMSGDTEAFF,TGTGCCAGTAGTATGAGCGGGGACACTGAAGCTTTCTTT
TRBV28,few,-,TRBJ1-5,CASTRQKDSNQPQHF,TGTGCCAGCACTAGACAGAAAGATAGCAATCAGCCCCAGCATTTT
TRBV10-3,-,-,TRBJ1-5,CAISDGLYQPQHF,TGTGCCATCAGTGACGGTTTATACCAGCCCCAGCATTTT
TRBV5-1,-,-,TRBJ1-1,CASSLVPGETEAFF,TGCGCCAGCAGCTTGGTCCCCGGCGAGACTGAAGCTTTCTTT